What follows are 2 T cell receptor beta chains derived from one specimen sequenced in a study of HIV-infected patients and healthy controls. All unsorted peripheral T cells were captured because whole blood was used without fractionation. Alpha and beta constant-region primers primed reverse transcription of 400 to 650 ng RNA. Each of the alpha and beta chains got its own library through chain-specific third strand synthesis with indices. TCRdb re-derived calls from the 5' RACE reads in MiXCR, one entry per CDR3 protein. The table records over 15,000 distinct CDR3 sequences, roughly 7.5% of them present only once. The sample taken for sequencing was blood. The receptor source for this set is an adult in good health.

In its sample, this clonotype was seen many times. The chain uses TRBV4-3 and TRBJ2-5; TRBD2 matches at 7 bases. The germline gives CDR1 LGHNA, CDR2 YSLEER. V shed 0 bases and J 7 bases; nucleotides not matched to a gene: 11. There are 16 residues in the CDR3. This chain's CDR3 is CASSQDRLAPLRTQYF. CDR3 DNA: TGCGCCAGCAGCCAAGATCGACTAGCCCCTCTGAGGACCCAGTACTTC.

This clonotype was seen repeatedly, ten times or more. The chain couples TRBV30 to TRBJ1-1, with D hard to call. V was pared by 2 bases and J by 0 bases, with 4 bases between. Germline assignment: CDR1 GTSNPN and CDR2 SVGIG (reference sequence). This CDR3 has 12 amino acids. CDR3 loop: CAWSSVNTEAFF. The CDR3 nucleotides read TGTGCCTGGAGTTCTGTGAACACTGAAGCTTTCTTT.